The 21 T cell receptor beta chains presented below share a single source sample, sequenced in a study of blood T cell repertoires in COVID-19. TCRdb's copy holds only in-frame clones and misses some; the assay was immunoSEQ multiplex PCR. The repertoire consists of approximately 210,000 clones, with about 88% occurring once and the leading ten covering about 1.9%. Sequencing was done on a sample of peripheral blood. Receptor source: a middle-aged man with active or convalescent COVID-19.

This chain joins TRBV19 and TRBJ2-5, with TRBD2 matching over 9 bases. CDR3 length: 14 amino acids. Germline V gene lookup returns CDR1 LNHDA and CDR2 SQIVND (reference sequence). The trim removed 8 bases at V and 4 bases at J, leaving 8 bases unmatched. The CDR3 DNA reads TGTGCCAGTGGGCGGGAGGGAAGGAGAGAGACCCAGTACTTC. This encodes CASGREGRRETQYF.

V and J are TRBV30 and TRBJ2-7; 11 bases line up with TRBD1. CDR1 GTSNPN and CDR2 SVGIG come from the germline V gene (reference sequence). The V segment lost 1 base and the J segment 5 bases; nucleotides outside the gene matches: 1. The CDR3 is made up of 13 amino acids. The CDR3 DNA reads TGTGCCTGGAGTGGGACAGGGGGCCACGAGCAGTACTTC. It is translated as CAWSGTGGHEQYF.

The V and J genes are TRBV28 and TRBJ2-7; 7 nucleotides align to TRBD1. CDR1 is MDHEN, CDR2 SYDVKM, per germline. V gave up 4 bases and J gave up 2 bases; unmatched junction bases: 11. CDR3 length: 16 residues. The CDR3 DNA is TGTGCCAGCAGTTCCTATTCCGGGACAGCGACCTACGAGCAGTACTTC. Translated: CASSSYSGTATYEQYF.

The rearrangement links TRBV11-2 to TRBJ2-2; no clear D gene. The V end lost 5 bases, the J end lost 0 bases, and 16 bases lay between the germline ends. Germline values: CDR1 SGHAT, CDR2 FQNNGV. There are 17 residues in the CDR3. The CDR3 loop is CASSQAPAAANTGELFF. The DNA of the CDR3 is TGTGCCAGCAGCCAAGCCCCGGCGGCGGCGAACACCGGGGAGCTGTTTTTT.

The chain carries TRBV2 and TRBJ2-1; D unresolved. The CDR3 runs to 15 residues. Germline lookup yields CDR1 SNHLY and CDR2 FYNNEI. The germline V and J ends were trimmed by 5 bases and 5 bases, with 16 bases remaining between them. In DNA, the CDR3 is TGTGCCAGCAGTTCACCTAATCTAGAGAACAATGAGCAGTTCTTC. It codes for CASSSPNLENNEQFF.

The V and J genes are TRBV27 and TRBJ2-7, with a tentative D call TRBD1 (6 bases). The V and J ends lost 3 bases and 5 bases respectively, with 29 bases between them. CDR1 and CDR2 from the germline V gene are MNHEY and SMNVEV (reference sequence). This CDR3 region has 19 residues. The CDR3 is CASSFLFRDPGEGRHEQYF. As DNA, the CDR3 is TGTGCCAGCAGTTTTCTCTTCCGGGACCCAGGGGAAGGAAGGCACGAGCAGTACTTC.

The chain carries TRBV6-5 and TRBJ2-7; 8 nucleotides match TRBD2. The CDR3 consists of 15 residues. The ends lost 4 bases at V and 2 bases at J; junction bases unmatched: 7. Germline V gene sequence: CDR1 MNHEY, CDR2 SVGAGI. The CDR3 sequence: CASSSIGLAPYEQYF. CDR3 sequence (DNA): TGTGCCAGCAGTTCTATTGGACTAGCTCCCTACGAGCAGTACTTC.

The V gene is TRBV27, the J gene TRBJ1-4; 8 bases are shared with TRBD1. The trim removed 6 bases at V and 8 bases at J, leaving 14 bases unmatched. The CDR3 has 16 residues. In germline, CDR1 is MNHEY, CDR2 SMNVEV (reference sequence). CDR3 sequence: CASSLGGTGTGEKLFF. CDR3 coding DNA: TGTGCCAGCAGCTTGGGCGGGACGGGGACAGGAGAAAAACTGTTTTTT.

The chain recombines TRBV9 with TRBJ2-5, with 8 bases that match TRBD2. The CDR3 has 18 amino acids. Trimming took 0 bases from V and 3 from J; bases not matched to a gene: 13. Germline V gene lookup returns CDR1 SGDLS and CDR2 YYNGEE. The CDR3 DNA reads as TGTGCCAGCAGCGTAGCCTATTCGGGAGGGCCGGGGGAAGAGACCCAGTACTTC. Translation: CASSVAYSGGPGEETQYF. Full variable domain (rest looked up from reference TRBV9 and TRBJ2-5): DSGVTQTPKHLITATGQRVTLRCSPRSGDLSVYWYQQSLDQGLQFLIQYYNGEERAKGNILERFSAQQFPDLHSELNLSSLELGDSALYFCASSVAYSGGPGEETQYFGPGTRLLVL.

Comments on this clone: The junction does not match germline at one end; this may be a read error. The V gene is TRBV7-8, the J gene TRBJ2-1, with no clear D. Germline CDR1 reads SGHVS; CDR2 reads FQNEAQ. CDR3 size: 13 residues. The CDR3 sequence is CATSIRVYNEQFF. The CDR3 region has the DNA TGTGCCACCAGCATACGGGTATACAATGAGCAGTTCTTC. Supplemented by reference TRBV7-8 and TRBJ2-1, the full variable domain reads GAGVSQSPRYKVAKRGQDVALRCDPISGHVSLFWYQQALGQGPEFLTYFQNEAQLDKSGLPSDRFFAERPEGSVSTLKIQRTQQEDSAVYLCATSIRVYNEQFFGPGTRLTVL.

This clone showed up just a few times. The V and J genes are TRBV28 and TRBJ2-7; TRBD2 agrees at 10 bases. The CDR3 consists of 14 residues. CDR1 and CDR2 from the germline V gene are MDHEN and SYDVKM. V dropped 2 bases and J dropped 5; count of bases not matched to a gene: 3. CDR3 residues: CASSLTSGDHEQYF. The CDR3 nucleotides are TGTGCCAGCAGTTTAACTAGCGGGGACCACGAGCAGTACTTC.

This clone was seen only a few times. The chain couples TRBV28 to TRBJ1-4; TRBD1 aligns across 9 bases. Germline V CDR1 and CDR2: MDHEN, SYDVKM. The CDR3 loop spans 13 amino acids. V was pared by 6 bases and J by 8 bases, with 4 bases of the junction left unmatched. This chain's CDR3 is CASRGQGREKLFF. In DNA form, the CDR3 reads TGTGCCAGCAGGGGACAGGGAAGGGAAAAACTGTTTTTT.

J is TRBJ2-7 and V is TRBV6-2 or TRBV6-3; tentatively, D is TRBD2 (6 bases). This CDR3 is 13 amino acids long. Trimming took off 3 bases at V and 6 bases at J, with 12 bases between the two ends. Germline CDR1 MNHEY, CDR2 SVGEGT. The CDR3 region has the DNA TGTGCCAGCAGTTATGGAGGGTTTGGCGAGCAGTACTTC. Translated, it gives CASSYGGFGEQYF.

V and J are TRBV9 and TRBJ2-3, with 11 positions matching TRBD1. The V and J ends lost 3 bases and 4 bases, in that order; junction bases with no gene match: 10. Germline CDR1 and CDR2: SGDLS and YYNGEE. This CDR3 is built from 17 residues. In nucleotides, the CDR3 is TGTGCCAGCAGCGGGCCCTATCGGACAGGGGGCGCAGATACGCAGTATTTT. As protein: CASSGPYRTGGADTQYF.

The rearrangement joins TRBV4-1 to TRBJ1-6, with D possibly matching TRBD1 (6 bases). The germline V gene encodes CDR1 MGHRA and CDR2 YSYEKL. The CDR3 loop spans 17 amino acids. Trimming shortened V by 5 bases and J by 1 base, and 15 bases separated the two germline ends. CDR3 protein: CASSWDQGISYNSPLHF. The CDR3, as DNA: TGCGCCAGCAGCTGGGACCAGGGGATATCCTATAATTCACCCCTCCACTTT.

The CDR3 bases are TGCGCCAGCAGCCAGGACAGGGAATCTTACAATGAGCAGTTCTTC. Protein: CASSQDRESYNEQFF. The chain uses TRBV5-1 and TRBJ2-1; 8 bases are shared with TRBD1. The CDR3 is 15 amino acids. Trimming took 4 bases from V and 4 from J; bases not matched to a gene: 7. The germline V gene has CDR1 SGHRS and CDR2 YFSETQ.

The chain has TRBV27 and TRBJ2-1, with D maybe TRBD2 (5 bases). The V end was cut by 11 bases, the J end by 4 bases, with 18 bases between. The CDR3 runs to 14 residues. Germline V CDR1 and CDR2: MNHEY, SMNVEV (reference sequence). The CDR3 spells CACEWRGPYNEQFF. The CDR3 nucleotides read TGTGCCTGCGAATGGCGCGGGCCGTACAATGAGCAGTTCTTC.

The V gene is TRBV5-1, the J gene TRBJ2-5; 7 positions match TRBD1. The germline V gene has CDR1 SGHRS and CDR2 YFSETQ. V lost 2 bases to trimming and J lost 2 bases; unmatched junction nucleotides: 6. The CDR3 totals 15 residues. CDR3 loop: CASSLPETGQETQYF. CDR3 DNA: TGCGCCAGCAGCTTACCTGAGACAGGGCAAGAGACCCAGTACTTC.

The genes are TRBV6-5 and TRBJ2-3; no definite D call. Trimming shortened V by 0 bases and J by 1 base, and 8 bases separated the two germline ends. The CDR3 contains 15 residues. CDR1 is MNHEY and CDR2 is SVGAGI in the germline V gene. The CDR3 coding sequence is TGTGCCAGCAGTTACTCAGTCCAGGGCACAGATACGCAGTATTTT. Protein product: CASSYSVQGTDTQYF.

The chain couples TRBV19 to TRBJ2-1; TRBD1 might be the D (5 bases). The V end lost 5 bases, the J end lost 6 bases, and 14 bases lay between the germline ends. This CDR3 has 14 residues. The germline V gene encodes CDR1 LNHDA and CDR2 SQIVND (reference sequence). Here the CDR3 reads CASSWGPKGNEQFF. CDR3 DNA: TGTGCCAGTAGTTGGGGCCCCAAAGGCAATGAGCAGTTCTTC. The complete variable domain, with remaining parts taken from reference TRBV19 and TRBJ2-1, reads DGGITQSPKYLFRKEGQNVTLSCEQNLNHDAMYWYRQDPGQGLRLIYYSQIVNDFQKGDIAEGYSVSREKKESFPLTVTSAQKNPTAFYLCASSWGPKGNEQFFGPGTRLTVL.

V gene TRBV4-1 combines with J gene TRBJ2-7; no reliable D call. V was trimmed by 4 bases and J by 2 bases, leaving 15 bases between them. Germline V lookup: CDR1 MGHRA, CDR2 YSYEKL. CDR3 length: 15 amino acids. CDR3 residues: CASSLVVVNAYEQYF. The CDR3 DNA reads as TGCGCCAGCAGCCTAGTAGTGGTAAACGCCTACGAGCAGTACTTC.